This is a list of T cell receptor beta chains from one sample in a study of blood T cell repertoires in COVID-19. The assay was immunoSEQ multiplex PCR, and TCRdb's table has in-frame clones only and misses some. The sample has about 210,000 clones; about 84% are singletons. Sequenced sample: PBMCs or T cells enriched from blood (not recorded which). The receptors were sampled from a man younger than 40 with acute COVID-19. The CDR3 runs from the conserved cysteine through the conserved F or W. D genes are given only for firm matches. The listing skips clone size in some rows; elsewhere it reads once, few, many or a size class.

clone_size: .
d_call: TRBD1
v_call: TRBV19
j_call: TRBJ1-1
cdr3_nt: TGTGCCAGTAGTAGATCGGGACCGGGACAGAGGGCTTTCTTT
cdr3_aa: CASSRSGPGQRAFF

clone_size: .
d_call: .
v_call: TRBV28
j_call: TRBJ2-2
cdr3_nt: TGTGCCAGCAGTTTTCCCCGGGCCGGGGAGCTGTTTTTT
cdr3_aa: CASSFPRAGELFF

clone_size: .
d_call: TRBD1
v_call: TRBV19
j_call: TRBJ1-1
cdr3_nt: TGTGCCAGTAGTATTAGGGGGCCCCCCTTGAACACTGAAGCTTTCTTT
cdr3_aa: CASSIRGPPLNTEAFF

clone_size: .
d_call: .
v_call: TRBV5-6
j_call: TRBJ2-2
cdr3_nt: TGTGCCAGCAGCTTGAGTAGCCCGGGGGAGCTGTTTTTT
cdr3_aa: CASSLSSPGELFF

clone_size: .
d_call: .
v_call: TRBV7-9
j_call: TRBJ1-2
cdr3_nt: TGTGCCAGCAGCTTAGGGGAGGCCTACTATGGCTACACCTTC
cdr3_aa: CASSLGEAYYGYTF

clone_size: .
d_call: TRBD1
v_call: TRBV7-2
j_call: TRBJ2-7
cdr3_nt: TGTGCCACCTCTACAGGGGGCGCCTACGAGCAGTACTTC
cdr3_aa: CATSTGGAYEQYF

clone_size: few
d_call: TRBD2
v_call: TRBV5-1
j_call: TRBJ2-7
cdr3_nt: TGCGCCAGCAGCCTGCGGCGGGGGGTTGACGAGCAGTACTTC
cdr3_aa: CASSLRRGVDEQYF

clone_size: .
d_call: TRBD2
v_call: TRBV5-1
j_call: TRBJ2-5
cdr3_nt: TGCGCCAGCAGCAAACCAGCGGGGGTAGGGGAGACCCAGTACTTC
cdr3_aa: CASSKPAGVGETQYF

clone_size: .
d_call: .
v_call: TRBV11-1
j_call: TRBJ2-1
cdr3_nt: TGTGCCAGCAGCTTCCACTCTAACAATGAGCAGTTCTTC
cdr3_aa: CASSFHSNNEQFF

clone_size: .
d_call: TRBD1
v_call: TRBV29-1
j_call: TRBJ2-1
cdr3_nt: TGCAGCGCGAAGACAGGGGGTTCCTACAATGAGCAGTTCTTC
cdr3_aa: CSAKTGGSYNEQFF

clone_size: .
d_call: .
v_call: TRBV29-1
j_call: TRBJ1-1
cdr3_nt: TGCAGCGCGGGAAGGCAGGGGAAGAACACTGAAGCTTTCTTT
cdr3_aa: CSAGRQGKNTEAFF

clone_size: once
d_call: .
v_call: TRBV30
j_call: TRBJ1-1
cdr3_nt: TGTGCCTGGAGTGTGGCAGGTGACGCAGAAGCTTTCTTT
cdr3_aa: CAWSVAGDAEAFF

clone_size: .
d_call: .
v_call: TRBV2
j_call: TRBJ2-7
cdr3_nt: TGTGCCAGCAGTGAAGTTTCGAGTAAACTGTACTTC
cdr3_aa: CASSEVSSKLYF

clone_size: .
d_call: TRBD2
v_call: TRBV9
j_call: TRBJ2-5
cdr3_nt: TGTGCCAGCAGCCCCGGAACTAGCGGGGGGGCCGGGTTTTGGGAGACCCAGTACTTC
cdr3_aa: CASSPGTSGGAGFWETQYF

clone_size: .
d_call: TRBD1
v_call: TRBV11-2
j_call: TRBJ1-5
cdr3_nt: TGTGCCAGCAGCCCGGGACAGGCGAGCCAGCCCCAGCATTTT
cdr3_aa: CASSPGQASQPQHF

clone_size: .
d_call: .
v_call: TRBV5-6
j_call: TRBJ1-2
cdr3_nt: TGTGCCAGCAGCTTGAACACGGCGGGTGGCTACACCTTC
cdr3_aa: CASSLNTAGGYTF

clone_size: few
d_call: TRBD2
v_call: TRBV5-4
j_call: TRBJ2-2
cdr3_nt: TGTGCCAGCAGCATCGGACTAGCGGGGGGGCGTGACACCGGGGAGCTGTTTTTT
cdr3_aa: CASSIGLAGGRDTGELFF

clone_size: .
d_call: .
v_call: TRBV28
j_call: TRBJ1-6
cdr3_nt: TGTGCCAGCAGTTTACGGCAGGGTGGGACACCCCTCCACTTT
cdr3_aa: CASSLRQGGTPLHF

clone_size: .
d_call: .
v_call: TRBV9
j_call: TRBJ1-1
cdr3_nt: TGTGCCAGCAGCGCGGGGGGGACCACTGAAGCTTTCTTT
cdr3_aa: CASSAGGTTEAFF

clone_size: .
d_call: .
v_call: TRBV6-5
j_call: TRBJ2-2
cdr3_nt: TGTGCCAGCAGTCAACAGGGCACCGGGGAGCTGTTTTTT
cdr3_aa: CASSQQGTGELFF

clone_size: .
d_call: .
v_call: TRBV9
j_call: TRBJ1-2
cdr3_nt: TGTGCCAGCAGCGCCGACGAAACAGGGTTCAATGGCTACACCTTC
cdr3_aa: CASSADETGFNGYTF

clone_size: .
d_call: .
v_call: TRBV6-5
j_call: TRBJ1-2
cdr3_nt: TGTGCCAGCAGTTATTCGGGTTTACAGGACTACACCTTC
cdr3_aa: CASSYSGLQDYTF

clone_size: once
d_call: .
v_call: TRBV19
j_call: TRBJ1-5
cdr3_nt: TGTGCCAGTACCTCGACTTATACCCAGCATTTT
cdr3_aa: CASTSTYTQHF

clone_size: .
d_call: .
v_call: TRBV21-1
j_call: TRBJ1-1
cdr3_nt: TGTGCCAGCAGCAAATTACTTCTTGTCGGAGCTTTCTTT
cdr3_aa: CASSKLLLVGAFF

clone_size: once
d_call: TRBD2
v_call: TRBV19
j_call: TRBJ2-7
cdr3_nt: TGTGCCAGTAGAGTTTCAGCGGGGGTGGGCGAGCAGTACTTC
cdr3_aa: CASRVSAGVGEQYF

clone_size: .
d_call: TRBD1
v_call: TRBV7-9
j_call: TRBJ2-3
cdr3_nt: TGTGCCAGCAGCTTAAGGACAGGGTTTGACACAGATACGCAGTATTTT
cdr3_aa: CASSLRTGFDTDTQYF

clone_size: .
d_call: .
v_call: TRBV28
j_call: TRBJ1-6
cdr3_nt: TGTGCCAGCAGTCCTCTCCCAGTTAATTCACCCCTCCACTTT
cdr3_aa: CASSPLPVNSPLHF